This TCR beta chain is from a study of T cells expressing NK-cell markers. Turning to this clonotype: As yet, its antigen is unknown.

Findings of the study overall: Six of the donors carried dominant NKG2C+ clonotypes that took up roughly 1.0-8% of their CD8+ T cells.

The CDR3 sequence is 14 residues long. From its re-call of the 5' RACE reads, TCRdb lists each CDR3 protein once, without DNA. Its clone listing holds 200,000 to 300,000 distinct CDR3 sequences. This receptor was taken from a man aged 18 to 30 in good health. The chain carries TRBV12-3 or TRBV12-4 and TRBJ1-5; TCRdb lists TRBD1, though no DNA is available to test this call. The sequenced sample was blood T cells: a sorted CD56 or NKG2C T cell subset, CD4+ or CD8+ T cells, or bulk PBMC T cells (not recorded which). The CDR3 region is CASSQTGGNQPQHF.